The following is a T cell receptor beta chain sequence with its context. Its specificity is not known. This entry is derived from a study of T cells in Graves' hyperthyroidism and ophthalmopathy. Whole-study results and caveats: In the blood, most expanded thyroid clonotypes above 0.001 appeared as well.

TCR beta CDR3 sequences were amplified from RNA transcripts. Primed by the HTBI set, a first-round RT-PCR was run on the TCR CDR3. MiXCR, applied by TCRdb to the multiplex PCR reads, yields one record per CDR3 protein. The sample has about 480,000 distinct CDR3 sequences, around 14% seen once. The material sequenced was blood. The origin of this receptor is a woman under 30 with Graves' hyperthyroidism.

The CDR3 region is CSVNKGGTDTQYF. In nucleotides, the CDR3 is TGCAGCGTTAATAAAGGGGGCACAGATACGCAGTATTTT. V is TRBV29-1 and J is TRBJ2-3, with D possibly matching TRBD1 (5 bases). Germline V gene data show CDR1 as SQVTM and CDR2 as ANQGSEA. CDR3 size: 13 residues. V was trimmed by 5 bases and J by 1 base, leaving 10 bases between them.